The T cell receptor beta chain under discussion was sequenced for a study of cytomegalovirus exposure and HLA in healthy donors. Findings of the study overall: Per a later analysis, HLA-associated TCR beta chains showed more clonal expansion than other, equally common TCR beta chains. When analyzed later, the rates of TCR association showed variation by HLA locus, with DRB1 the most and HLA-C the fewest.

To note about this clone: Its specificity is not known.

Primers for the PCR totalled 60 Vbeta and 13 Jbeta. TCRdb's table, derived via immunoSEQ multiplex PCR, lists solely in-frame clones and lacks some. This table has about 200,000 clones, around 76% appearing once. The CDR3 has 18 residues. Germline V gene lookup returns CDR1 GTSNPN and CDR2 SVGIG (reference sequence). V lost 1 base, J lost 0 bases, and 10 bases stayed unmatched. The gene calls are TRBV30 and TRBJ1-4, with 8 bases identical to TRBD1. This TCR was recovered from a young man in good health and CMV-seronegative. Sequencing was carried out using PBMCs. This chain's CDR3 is CAWSASRGQVATNEKLFF. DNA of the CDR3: TGTGCCTGGAGTGCCTCCAGGGGACAGGTTGCAACTAATGAAAAACTGTTTTTT.